A selection of T cell receptor beta chains follows, all from one sample in a study of beta chain features in type 1 diabetes. TCRdb keeps only in-frame clones here, not all; method: immunoSEQ multiplex PCR. This sample has 250,000 or so clones, with 68% found just once. The sequencing sample was made of naive CD4+ T cells from blood. Source of these receptors: a man in his thirties or forties in good health. CDR3s include the opening cysteine and the closing phenylalanine or tryptophan. Fields, in order: clone size, V gene, D gene, J gene, CDR3 DNA, CDR3 protein. The D gene is left open where the match is weak. Rows give clone size only sometimes, using once, few, many, or a class for an expanded clone.

>NA|TRBV13|NA|TRBJ2-4
TGTGCCAGCAGCTGGCAGGGGCTCGACATTCAGTACTTC
CASSWQGLDIQYF
>NA|TRBV7-2|TRBD1|TRBJ2-7
TGTGCCAGCAGGCGTGGGACAGGGGGCATCTACGAGCAGTACTTC
CASRRGTGGIYEQYF
>few|TRBV7-9|NA|TRBJ2-1
TGTGCCAGCAGCTTAGCCAGGGCGGATGAGCAGTTCTTC
CASSLARADEQFF
>NA|TRBV9|NA|TRBJ2-1
TGTGCCAGCAGCTTAAAAGCGCGTCAGTACAATGAGCAGTTCTTC
CASSLKARQYNEQFF
>once|TRBV10-3|TRBD1|TRBJ1-6
TGTGCCATCAGTGGTGGGACAGGGGTAACCAATTCACCCCTCCACTTT
CAISGGTGVTNSPLHF
>NA|TRBV25-1|NA|TRBJ2-5
TGTGCCAGCAGTGATAAGGCCAGGAGTATCCAAGAGACCCAGTACTTC
CASSDKARSIQETQYF
>few|TRBV25-1|NA|TRBJ2-1
TGTGCCAGCAGTGAATATGTACAGTCTTACAATGAGCAGTTCTTC
CASSEYVQSYNEQFF
>NA|TRBV7-2|NA|TRBJ1-2
TGTGCCAGCAGCTTAGTCGCAGGGGAGACCTATGGCTACACCTTC
CASSLVAGETYGYTF
>NA|TRBV4-3|NA|TRBJ2-3
TGCGCCAGCAGCCAAATGCATGGAAGCACAGATACGCAGTATTTT
CASSQMHGSTDTQYF
>once|TRBV30|NA|TRBJ2-7
TGTGCCTGGAGTGTAGGGGTCCTGCGGGAGCAGTACTTC
CAWSVGVLREQYF
>few|TRBV4-3|NA|TRBJ2-6
TGCGCCAGCAGCCACGAACCTGGGGCCAACGTCCTGACTTTC
CASSHEPGANVLTF
>NA|TRBV30|TRBD2|TRBJ2-7
TGTGCCTGGAGTAGAGGACTAGTATACGAGCAGTACTTC
CAWSRGLVYEQYF
>NA|TRBV2|TRBD1|TRBJ1-5
TGTGCCAGCAGGCTAGACAGGGGCGAACAGCCCCAGCATTTT
CASRLDRGEQPQHF
>NA|TRBV30|NA|TRBJ2-7
TGTGCCTGGAGTACGGGACAAGGCTCCTACGAGCAGTACTTC
CAWSTGQGSYEQYF
>NA|TRBV30|NA|TRBJ1-6
TGTGCCTGGAGTGACGGACAGAGTAATTCACCCCTCCACTTT
CAWSDGQSNSPLHF
>NA|TRBV30|TRBD2|TRBJ2-1
TGTGCCTGGAGTCGGCCTAGCGGGAGCAATGAGCAGTTCTTC
CAWSRPSGSNEQFF
>NA|TRBV5-1|NA|TRBJ2-3
TGCGCCAGCAGCTTGACAGGTATCACAGATACGCAGTATTTT
CASSLTGITDTQYF
>NA|TRBV4-3|NA|TRBJ1-5
TGCGCCAGCAGCCAAGATGGACGGTTCAATCAGCCCCAGCATTTT
CASSQDGRFNQPQHF
>NA|TRBV30|NA|TRBJ2-4
TGTGCCTGGAGTGTAAGGCTAGCTGAAAACAAAAACATTCAGTACTTC
CAWSVRLAENKNIQYF
>once|TRBV25-1|NA|TRBJ1-2
TGTGCCAGCTCCCAGGGGATCGGCTACACCTTC
CASSQGIGYTF
>NA|TRBV7-9|TRBD1|TRBJ1-1
TGTGCCAGCAGCCAGGGACAGCAAACTGAAGCTTTCTTT
CASSQGQQTEAFF
>NA|TRBV30|NA|TRBJ1-1
TGTGCCTGGAGTGTAGACAGGCGGGCTTTCTTT
CAWSVDRRAFF
>NA|TRBV5-6|TRBD2|TRBJ2-1
TGTGCCAGCAGCCGGACTAGCGGGAGGATCCCTGAGCAGTTCTTC
CASSRTSGRIPEQFF
>NA|TRBV7-9|NA|TRBJ2-1
TGTGCCAGCAGCCCCGGACAGTACAATGAGCAGTTCTTC
CASSPGQYNEQFF
>NA|TRBV15|NA|TRBJ2-3
TGTGCCACCAGCAGGATTACCCGAGATACGCAGTATTTT
CATSRITRDTQYF
>NA|TRBV6-5|NA|TRBJ2-5
TGTGCCAGCAACCGCGGACGGAACCAGTACTTC
CASNRGRNQYF
>few|TRBV29-1|NA|TRBJ2-1
TGCAGCGTTGAAGATTCGGAGGCGACACGCTTCAATGAGCAGTTCTTC
CSVEDSEATRFNEQFF